This record looks at one T cell receptor beta chain sequence and its context. The PCR was carried out with 60 Vbeta primers and 13 Jbeta primers. Some clones are missing from TCRdb's copy, which holds only in-frame ones; the method was immunoSEQ multiplex PCR. Of nearly 300,000 clones in the sample, roughly 88% were seen once. The CDR3 is made up of 16 amino acids. Germline values: CDR1 KGHSH, CDR2 LQKENI. Trimming cost V 1 base and J 4 bases, with 14 bases left between them. This sample is part of a study of cytomegalovirus exposure and HLA in healthy donors. This sequence joins TRBV18 and TRBJ1-5; perhaps TRBD1 as D (5 bases). Input material: PBMCs. This TCR was sampled from a man aged 35-49 years in good health and CMV-seropositive. Here the CDR3 reads CASSPLTGVGNQPQHF. The DNA for the CDR3 is TGTGCCAGCTCACCACTAACGGGGGTCGGGAATCAGCCCCAGCATTTT.